This TCR beta chain was profiled in a study of blood T cell repertoires in COVID-19. Trimming left V 0 bases short and J 8 bases short, with 8 bases between. Per germline, CDR1 SGHRS and CDR2 YFSETQ. This CDR3 has 12 residues. This table comes from immunoSEQ multiplex PCR, and its TCRdb copy is limited to in-frame clones, with some not included. The sample shows fewer than 250,000 clones, 87% of them seen only once. Participants were placed into cohorts based on the clinical history they reported. The clonotype comes from a woman in her 30s with acute COVID-19. The V gene is TRBV5-1, the J gene TRBJ1-2; no reliable D call. Sequencing used PBMCs or T cells enriched from blood (not recorded which). The CDR3: CASSLAGRGYTF. The CDR3 DNA sequence: TGCGCCAGCAGCTTGGCCGGCAGGGGCTACACCTTC.